This T cell receptor (beta chain) is drawn from a study of T cell responses to AZD1222 COVID-19 vaccine. Whole-study context: Some second doses came at about 4 weeks and others at about 12 weeks; these were pooled. Study-level results: Repertoire sampling occurred only after the peak T cell response. At baseline, seropositivity was found in only six or seven AZD1222 recipients.

Worth noting for this clone: The target antigen is unknown.

Repertoires were generated with immunoSEQ multiplex PCR, while TCRdb's copy carries only in-frame clones and drops some. The table has about 100,000 clones, roughly 90% seen once. Germline loops: CDR1 SGDLS, CDR2 YYNGEE. The CDR3 covers 17 residues. Trimming cost V 3 bases and J 5 bases; bases outside gene matches: 11. This receptor was obtained from an adult in good health. The sequenced sample was peripheral blood, obtained on day 0 of AZD1222 vaccination. The chain links TRBV9 to TRBJ2-1, with 10 bases aligning to TRBD2. CDR3 DNA sequence: TGTGCCAGCAGCGGCCCTAATAGCGGGAGGTTAGACAATGAGCAGTTCTTC. Translating gives CASSGPNSGRLDNEQFF. Combining the CDR3 with reference TRBV9 and TRBJ2-1 gives the whole variable domain DSGVTQTPKHLITATGQRVTLRCSPRSGDLSVYWYQQSLDQGLQFLIQYYNGEERAKGNILERFSAQQFPDLHSELNLSSLELGDSALYFCASSGPNSGRLDNEQFFGPGTRLTVL.